Listed below are T cell receptor beta chains from one sample, sequenced in a study of T cell responses to AZD1222 COVID-19 vaccine. The data were produced by immunoSEQ multiplex PCR, yet TCRdb's version contains in-frame clones alone and is incomplete. This sample has approximately 120,000 clones, with nearly 90% found just once. The sample here was peripheral blood, taken on day 0 of MenACWY control vaccination. These receptors were obtained from an adult in good health. CDR3s include the opening cysteine and the closing phenylalanine or tryptophan. Fields, in order: clone size, J gene, D gene, V gene, CDR3 DNA, CDR3 protein. D genes are given only for firm matches. Rows may omit the clone size; those that give it use once, few, many or a size class.

>.|TRBJ2-7|TRBD1|TRBV11-2
TGTGCCAGCAGCTCCGTCCTCTACGGGACAGGAGCCTACGAGCAGTACTTC
CASSSVLYGTGAYEQYF
>few|TRBJ1-1|.|TRBV19
TGTGCCAGTAGTCCGACACAGAACACTGAAGCTTTCTTT
CASSPTQNTEAFF
>.|TRBJ2-3|TRBD2|TRBV19
TGTGCCAGTAGTATCCGGGGGCCGGGACTAGCGGGAGAATTCACAGATACGCAGTATTTT
CASSIRGPGLAGEFTDTQYF
>.|TRBJ1-2|TRBD1|TRBV30
TGTGCCTGGAGGATCAGGGGGGGCTACACCTTC
CAWRIRGGYTF
>.|TRBJ1-3|TRBD1|TRBV18
TGTGCCAGCTCACCAGCGGGACAGCGCGGAAACACCATATATTTT
CASSPAGQRGNTIYF
>.|TRBJ1-5|.|TRBV6-6
TGTGCCAGCAGTTACTCGAGGTCAGGGCCCAATCAGCCCCAGCATTTT
CASSYSRSGPNQPQHF
>.|TRBJ1-5|TRBD1|TRBV6-2/TRBV6-3
TGTGCCAGCAGCCCAGGACAGGGGTTTAGCAATCAGCCCCAGCATTTT
CASSPGQGFSNQPQHF
>.|TRBJ1-1|.|TRBV11-2
TGTGCCAGCGGGTATCCCAGGGACACTGAAGCTTTCTTT
CASGYPRDTEAFF
>.|TRBJ1-3|.|TRBV4-1
TGCGCCAGCAGCCAAGAAGCCGGCAGAAACACCATATATTTT
CASSQEAGRNTIYF
>.|TRBJ1-5|.|TRBV6-6
TGTGCCAGCAGTTACGGGGCAGGGAGGAGTGGTCAGCCCCAGCATTTT
CASSYGAGRSGQPQHF
>.|TRBJ2-7|.|TRBV30
TGTGCCTGGAGTGCGGGTTTGGGCTACGAGCAGTACTTC
CAWSAGLGYEQYF
>many|TRBJ2-5|.|TRBV4-2
TGTGCCAGCAGCCTCACGGAGGGAACAGAGCAAGAGACCCAGTACTTC
CASSLTEGTEQETQYF
>.|TRBJ1-2|.|TRBV7-9
TGTGCCAGCAGGGAAAAGACAGCAAACTATGGCTACACCTTC
CASREKTANYGYTF
>.|TRBJ1-5|.|TRBV28
TGTGCCAGCAGGGAAAGCAATCAGCCCCAGCATTTT
CASRESNQPQHF
>.|TRBJ2-5|.|TRBV5-4
TGTGCCAGCAGCACCACTCGGGCGTCGCGGTCTCAAGAGACCCAGTACTTC
CASSTTRASRSQETQYF
>.|TRBJ1-1|.|TRBV3-1/TRBV3-2
TGTGCCAGCAGCCCCAGGGGTAGTGAAGCTTTCTTT
CASSPRGSEAFF
>.|TRBJ2-1|.|TRBV11-3
TGTGCCAGCACCGGGGCCCCCTACAATGAGCAGTTCTTC
CASTGAPYNEQFF
>.|TRBJ2-2|TRBD2|TRBV28
TGTGCCACCAGGGGACTAGCGGACACCGGGGAGCTGTTTTTT
CATRGLADTGELFF
>.|TRBJ2-5|TRBD1|TRBV5-1
TGCGCCAGCAGACCGGACAGGGAAGAGACCCAGTACTTC
CASRPDREETQYF
>.|TRBJ1-4|.|TRBV4-2
TGTGCCAGCAGCCAAACCGGGGTCCCCCTCGCAACTAATGAAAAACTGTTTTTT
CASSQTGVPLATNEKLFF
>.|TRBJ2-2|TRBD1|TRBV19
TGTGCCAGTTGTCCGGGACAGGTTAACACCGGGGAGCTGTTTTTT
CASCPGQVNTGELFF
>.|TRBJ2-5|TRBD1|TRBV2
TGTGCCAGCAGCGGAGGACAGGGGGCTCGGGAGACCCAGTACTTC
CASSGGQGARETQYF
>.|TRBJ1-4|TRBD1|TRBV5-1
TGCGCCAGCAGCATCGACAGGGTTGGGGAACTGTTTTTT
CASSIDRVGELFF
>.|TRBJ2-7|.|TRBV4-3
TGCGCCAGCAGCCAATGGGGCAGCGGAACCTACGAGCAGTACTTC
CASSQWGSGTYEQYF
>.|TRBJ1-5|TRBD1|TRBV5-5
TGTGCCAGCAGCTTGTACGACAGGGGAGTCAATCAGCCCCAGCATTTT
CASSLYDRGVNQPQHF
>few|TRBJ1-3|.|TRBV28
TGTGCCAGCAGTCCTCTTGGGGGGATAGGAAACACCATATATTTT
CASSPLGGIGNTIYF
>.|TRBJ2-6|.|TRBV9
TGTGCCAGCAGCGTAGGTGGGAAGCCTGGGGCCAACGTCCTGACTTTC
CASSVGGKPGANVLTF
>once|TRBJ1-3|.|TRBV12-3/TRBV12-4
TGTGCCAGCACTTCCGGAAACACCATATATTTT
CASTSGNTIYF
>few|TRBJ2-6|.|TRBV2
TGTGCCAGCAGTGACAGGACTGGGGCCAACGTCCTGACTTTC
CASSDRTGANVLTF